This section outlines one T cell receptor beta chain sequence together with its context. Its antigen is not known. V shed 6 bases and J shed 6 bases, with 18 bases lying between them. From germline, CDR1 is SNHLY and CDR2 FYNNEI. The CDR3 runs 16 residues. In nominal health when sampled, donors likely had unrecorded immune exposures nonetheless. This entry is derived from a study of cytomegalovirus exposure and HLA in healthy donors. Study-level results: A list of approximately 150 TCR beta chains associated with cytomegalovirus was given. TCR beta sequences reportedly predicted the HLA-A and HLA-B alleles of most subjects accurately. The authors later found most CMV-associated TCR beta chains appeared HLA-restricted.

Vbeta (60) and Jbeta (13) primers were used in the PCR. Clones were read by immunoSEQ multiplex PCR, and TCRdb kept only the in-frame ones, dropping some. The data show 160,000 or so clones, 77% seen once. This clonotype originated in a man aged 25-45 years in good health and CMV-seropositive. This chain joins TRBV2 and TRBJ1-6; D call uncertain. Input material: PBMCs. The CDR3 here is CASSGWSGSFNSPLHF. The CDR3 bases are TGTGCCAGCAGCGGGTGGTCGGGGAGTTTTAATTCACCCCTCCACTTT.